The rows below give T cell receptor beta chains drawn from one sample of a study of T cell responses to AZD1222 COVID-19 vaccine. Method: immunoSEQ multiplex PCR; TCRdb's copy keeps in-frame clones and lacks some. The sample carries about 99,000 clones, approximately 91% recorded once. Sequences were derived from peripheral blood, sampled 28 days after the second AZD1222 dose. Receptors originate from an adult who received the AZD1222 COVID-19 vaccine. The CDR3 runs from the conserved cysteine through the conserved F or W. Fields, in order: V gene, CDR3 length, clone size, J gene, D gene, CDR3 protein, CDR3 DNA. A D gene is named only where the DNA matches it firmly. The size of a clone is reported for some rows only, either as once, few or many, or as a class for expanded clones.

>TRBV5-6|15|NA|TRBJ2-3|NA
CASSLGGPGTDTQYF
TGTGCCAGCAGCTTGGGGGGTCCGGGTACAGATACGCAGTATTTT
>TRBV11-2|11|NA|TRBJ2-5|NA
CASSLDETQYF
TGTGCCAGCAGCTTAGACGAGACCCAGTACTTC
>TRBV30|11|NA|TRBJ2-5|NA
CAWRGPETQYF
TGTGCCTGGAGGGGCCCAGAGACCCAGTACTTC
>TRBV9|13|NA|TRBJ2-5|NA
CASSPNPQETQYF
TGTGCCAGCAGTCCTAATCCCCAAGAGACCCAGTACTTC
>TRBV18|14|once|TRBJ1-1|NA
CASSPGGLNTEAFF
TGTGCCAGCTCACCGGGAGGGTTGAACACTGAAGCTTTCTTT
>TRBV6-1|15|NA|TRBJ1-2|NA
CASSEEAGPNYGYTF
TGTGCCAGCAGTGAAGAGGCAGGGCCTAACTATGGCTACACCTTC
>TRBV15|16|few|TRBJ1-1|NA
CATSRPQDPEGTEAFF
TGTGCCACCAGCAGACCCCAAGATCCCGAAGGGACTGAAGCTTTCTTT
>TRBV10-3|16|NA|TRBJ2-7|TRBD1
CAISESRGQGAAEQYF
TGTGCCATCAGTGAGTCGAGAGGACAGGGGGCCGCCGAGCAGTACTTC
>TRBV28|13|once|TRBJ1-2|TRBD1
CASSLQGASGYTF
TGTGCCAGCAGTTTGCAGGGGGCGAGTGGCTACACCTTC
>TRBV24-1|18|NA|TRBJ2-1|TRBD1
CAIQPGTGVGSHYNEQFF
TGTGCCATCCAACCGGGGACAGGAGTGGGATCCCACTACAATGAGCAGTTCTTC
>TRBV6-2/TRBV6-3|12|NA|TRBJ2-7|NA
CASSVQGYEQYF
TGTGCCAGCAGTGTACAGGGCTACGAGCAGTACTTC